The TCR beta chain described here comes from a study of T cells in Graves' hyperthyroidism and ophthalmopathy. Deletions cut 6 bases from V and 2 bases from J, with 14 bases between. This CDR3 region has 14 residues. Overall study findings and caveats: Most thyroid clonotypes with frequency above 0.001 were detected in blood.

The source material, RNA transcripts, was used to amplify TCR beta CDR3 regions. In the first-round RT-PCR of the TCR CDR3, the HTBI primer set was used. TCRdb re-called the multiplex PCR reads with MiXCR, one entry per CDR3 protein. The sample carries 460,000 or so distinct CDR3 sequences, around 15% recorded once. This clonotype has at least ten counts. Its antigen is currently unknown. Stable Graves' hyperthyroidism meant no ophthalmopathy progression within 18 months. The chain has TRBV12-3 or TRBV12-4 and TRBJ2-7; maybe TRBD1 (7 bases). The sequence derives from a woman aged 18-30 years with Graves' hyperthyroidism. The sample was blood. DNA of the CDR3: TGTGCCAGCAGACGGGGGACAGAACCCTACGAGCAGTACTTC. This encodes CASRRGTEPYEQYF.